This T cell receptor (beta chain) was captured in a study of cytomegalovirus exposure and HLA in healthy donors. Study-level information: For the roughly 400 genotyped donors, about 81% fell within the Caucasian-associated ancestry cluster. Findings of the study overall: Reportedly, cytomegalovirus status was diagnosed with high sensitivity and specificity. The study designated over 150 TCR beta chains cytomegalovirus-associated.

Both 60 Vbeta primers and 13 Jbeta primers went into the PCR. Here immunoSEQ multiplex PCR was the method, and the copy in TCRdb shows in-frame clones only, minus some. The sample yields about 190,000 clones, approximately 84% seen once. Germline lookup yields CDR1 GTSNPN and CDR2 SVGIG (reference sequence). Trimming cost V 0 bases and J 2 bases, with 17 bases left between them. The CDR3 runs to 16 residues. Turning to this clone: Its specificity is not known.

Each donor was healthy, and each was a bone marrow donor. V and J are TRBV30 and TRBJ2-7; D perhaps matches TRBD1 (5 bases). The source material was PBMCs. This receptor was obtained from a woman aged 50 to 65 in good health and CMV-seropositive. CDR3 amino acids: CAWSVPGRAVPYEQYF. The CDR3 DNA follows: TGTGCCTGGAGTGTACCAGGGCGTGCCGTTCCCTACGAGCAGTACTTC. The full variable domain, rest sourced from reference TRBV30 and TRBJ2-7, is SQTIHQWPATLVQPVGSPLSLECTVEGTSNPNLYWYRQAAGRGLQLLFYSVGIGQISSEVPQNLSASRPQDRQFILSSKKLLLSDSGFYLCAWSVPGRAVPYEQYFGPGTRLTVT.